A selection of T cell receptor beta chains follows, all from one sample in a study of CD8 T cells in ankylosing spondylitis. TCRdb fed the 5' RACE reads into MiXCR, producing one record per CDR3 protein. The data contain over 600,000 distinct CDR3 sequences, around 19% of them singletons. Sequencing was carried out using blood, either unsorted or a sorted T cell fraction (not recorded which). These receptors were obtained from a male donor with ankylosing spondylitis. The CDR3 runs from the conserved cysteine through the conserved F or W. The D gene is left open where the match is weak. Rows give clone size only sometimes, using once, few, many, or a class for an expanded clone.

TRBJ2-1 NA TRBV7-2 TRBD1 CASSQRWDRVGNEQFF
TRBJ1-6 few TRBV6-5 NA CASSYSNSGTSSPLHF
TRBJ2-7 NA TRBV5-1 NA CASSLEGRGSYF
TRBJ2-3 NA TRBV29-1 TRBD1 CSVQTGVDTQYF
TRBJ2-3 many TRBV27 NA CASSLGSPDTQYF
TRBJ2-1 few TRBV12-3/TRBV12-4 TRBD2 CASSLGSGGAGEQFF
TRBJ2-1 few TRBV5-1 NA CASEGGSSYNEQFF
TRBJ1-5 few TRBV15 NA CATSRDSQPQHF
TRBJ2-2 NA TRBV6-2/TRBV6-3 NA CASRDGELFF
TRBJ2-5 NA TRBV20-1 NA CSASPTWETQYF
TRBJ1-1 NA TRBV28 NA CASSFRGLGEAFF
TRBJ2-7 few TRBV20-1 NA CSASAGNYEQYF
TRBJ2-2 NA TRBV27 NA CASSTGTPRTGELFF
TRBJ1-1 many TRBV27 TRBD1 CASSRTGITEAFF
TRBJ1-2 NA TRBV4-1 NA CASSQAPSFNYGYTF
TRBJ1-5 NA TRBV4-2 TRBD1 CASSQQGAVQPQHF
TRBJ2-2 NA TRBV29-1 NA CSSLGATGELFF